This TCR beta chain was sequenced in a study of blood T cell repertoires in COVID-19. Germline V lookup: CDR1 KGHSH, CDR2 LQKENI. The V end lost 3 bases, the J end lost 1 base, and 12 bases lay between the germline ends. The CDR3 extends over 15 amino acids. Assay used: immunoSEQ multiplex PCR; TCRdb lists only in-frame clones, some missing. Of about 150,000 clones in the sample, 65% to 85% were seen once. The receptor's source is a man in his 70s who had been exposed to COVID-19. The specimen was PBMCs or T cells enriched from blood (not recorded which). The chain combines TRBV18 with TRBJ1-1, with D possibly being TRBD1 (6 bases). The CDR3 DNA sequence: TGTGCCAGCTCACCCCCAGGGACACGGAACACTGAAGCTTTCTTT. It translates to CASSPPGTRNTEAFF.